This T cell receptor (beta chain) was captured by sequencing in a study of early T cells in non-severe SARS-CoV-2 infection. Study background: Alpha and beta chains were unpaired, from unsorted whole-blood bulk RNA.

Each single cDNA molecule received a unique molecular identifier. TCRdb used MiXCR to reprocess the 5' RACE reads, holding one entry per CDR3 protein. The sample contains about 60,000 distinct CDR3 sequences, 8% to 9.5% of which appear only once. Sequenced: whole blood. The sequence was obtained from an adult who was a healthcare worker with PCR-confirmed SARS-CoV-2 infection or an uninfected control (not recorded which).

As DNA, the CDR3 is TGTGCCAGCAGAGCAGAGGCTAACTATGGCTACACCTTC. Residues: CASRAEANYGYTF. The V call is TRBV2, the J call TRBJ1-2; no reliable D call. V was pared by 6 bases and J by 0 bases, with 8 bases between. The length of the CDR3 is 13 residues. Germline assignment: CDR1 SNHLY and CDR2 FYNNEI. Using reference TRBV2 and TRBJ1-2 for the parts outside the CDR3, the full variable domain is EPEVTQTPSHQVTQMGQEVILRCVPISNHLYFYWYRQILGQKVEFLVSFYNNEISEKSEIFDDQFSVERPDGSNFTLKIRSTKLEDSAMYFCASRAEANYGYTFGSGTRLTVV.